The sequence of this T cell receptor (beta chain) was determined in a study of blood T cell repertoires in COVID-19. At the level of the study: Sites across the United States, Italy and Spain contributed samples from acute and convalescent COVID-19. The cDNA or gDNA used as material had been derived from T cells, B-cell-depleted T cells, or PBMCs.

The CDR3 totals 16 residues. Trimming at V came to 6 bases and at J to 4 bases, leaving 9 bases not matched to a gene. Germline V gene data show CDR1 as KGHSH and CDR2 as LQKENI. Per the study methods: Reference gene primer amplification gave nucleated cell count estimates. Assay: immunoSEQ multiplex PCR; the TCRdb copy retains only in-frame clones and omits some. V, J and clone size are taken as reported in that table, and D and trimming were inferred from the DNA itself. The table lists around 200,000 clones, around 90% of them singletons, with less than 0.7% in the top ten. The genes are TRBV18 and TRBJ1-4; 9 nucleotides match TRBD1. The sample taken for sequencing was peripheral blood. The clonotype comes from a middle-aged man with acute or convalescent COVID-19. CDR3 in amino acids: CASSRLDRGNNEKLFF. The CDR3 region has the DNA TGTGCCAGCTCCCGCTTGGACAGGGGAAATAATGAAAAACTGTTTTTT.